This T cell receptor (beta chain) came from a study of blood T cell repertoires in COVID-19. Background on the study: Collection of acute and convalescent COVID-19 samples took place in the United States, Italy and Spain. The analysed material was cDNA or gDNA that came from T cells, B-cell-depleted T cells, or PBMCs.

Only in-frame clones appear in the TCRdb table, and some are missing; sequencing was by immunoSEQ multiplex PCR. The table shows approximately 150,000 clones, with about four fifths occurring only once. Looked up from germline, CDR1 is SGHDN and CDR2 is FVKESK. The CDR3 is made up of 17 amino acids. The V and J ends lost 3 bases and 2 bases, in that order; junction bases with no gene match: 8. The receptor comes from a man aged 65 to 79 with active or convalescent COVID-19. This rearrangement joins TRBV14 to TRBJ2-1; TRBD2 matches at 9 bases. Sequencing was carried out using peripheral blood. The CDR3 sequence is CASSHVTSGTTYNEQFF. The CDR3 region has the DNA TGTGCCAGCAGCCACGTGACTAGCGGCACAACCTACAATGAGCAGTTCTTC.